This entry describes one TCR beta chain. Its antigen target is currently unknown. No base quality values were provided; no much bigger clone lies one nucleotide off. Deletion took 4 bases off V and 3 bases off J, with a span of 9 bases between the germline ends. Inclusive of the bounding cysteine and phenylalanine, the CDR3 is 13 residues long. Only CDR3 DNA is held: 39 bases, read in frame from base 1. CDR1 and CDR2, per the germline V gene (reference sequence), are WNHNN and SYGVQD. The data were obtained in a study of cytomegalovirus exposure and HLA in healthy donors (dated by TCRdb to 2015 to 2018). Concerning the study at large: An earlier analysis of approximately 640 of the donors reported 250 to 300 Gb of sequence data and approximately 110 million unique TCR beta sequences from some 180 million T cells. An early release covering about 600 HLA-typed donors comprised 250 to 350 gigabases of sequencing data and tens of millions of unique TCR sequences. Of the approximately 400 genotyped donors, 65% to 90% were placed in the genetic ancestry cluster associated with self-reported Caucasian donors. The study was designed to test whether signatures of past pathogen exposure could be identified by cataloging public T cell receptors. The study used immunosequencing to profile the T cell repertoires of 666 subjects and linked those repertoires to cytomegalovirus serostatus. A separate validation cohort of over 95 different subjects was used in addition to the roughly 700-subject first cohort. High-throughput TCR immunosequencing, statistical association of individual TCRs with disease status, and machine learning were combined to predict cytomegalovirus infection status. In a later analysis, previously published TCR beta repertoires from some 640 donors were re-analyzed and high-resolution HLA genotyping was added so that TCR occurrence patterns could be studied. In the later analysis, no new phenotypic data were used to find candidate immune exposures; instead, reliance was placed on TCR beta sequences and their occurrence across donors. To decide whether each TCR beta V gene segment behaved as functional or pseudogenic, an earlier analysis of fewer than 750 of the donors relied on high-throughput TCR beta sequencing. Alongside the repertoire data, information on donor age, sex, ethnicity and CMV serostatus was compiled. In a later genetic analysis, genome-wide SNP genotypes for about 65% of the roughly 700 donors were used, and that subset was treated as a discovery cohort. Every discovery cohort repertoire had been produced on one sequencing platform. HLA typing covered class I and class II loci at four-digit resolution. Typing coverage varied by locus: about 620-630 donors for A, B, C, DRB1 and DQB1; approximately 520 for DQA1; approximately 570 for DPA1; fewer than 480 for DPB1. Roughly 5 DR-DQ haplotypes were handled as single units for association and clustering, since linkage in the cohort was strong. On average, around 230,000 unique TCR beta nucleotide sequences were sequenced per donor among about 400 genotyped donors of the cohort, with 15% to 20% of those sequences being non-productive.

The cohort comprised more than 550 healthy bone marrow donors. Cohort members were all nominally healthy when sampled, although unrecorded immune exposures were likely present. The donor was CMV seropositive and was included in the group of 250 to 300 seropositive cohort members. Every donor gave a peripheral blood sample, and the peripheral blood mononuclear cells from that sample were used for TCR beta sequencing. Genomic DNA was extracted from the blood cell samples with the Qiagen DNeasy Blood Extraction Kit. Broad study findings and their caveats: In the study, around 150 TCR beta chains were listed as associated with cytomegalovirus. A later genetic analysis reported fewer N-insertions in productive TCRs among donors in an Asian-associated ancestry cluster than the roughly 640-donor mean. An earlier analysis of approximately 570 of the donors showed that most TCR beta V segments appeared in productive rearrangements either about 87% or about 30% of the time, which broadly matched IMGT annotations. Assigning TCR associations to individual alleles was difficult when HLA alleles, especially DR and DQ, strongly co-occurred. Roughly uniform sequencing depth across donors was assumed in presence/absence analyses, although this assumption may not hold. According to a later analysis, most CMV-associated TCR beta chains appeared to be HLA-restricted, and the HLA associations seemed to be driven largely by CMV exposure. According to a later analysis, parvovirus B19, influenza, CMV and Epstein-Barr virus appeared linked to several top co-occurrence clusters. The cohort was sequenced for TCR beta chains only, and without alpha or paired-chain data the features that could be detected were limited. CMV serostatus was the only immune exposure information available for the cohort. Most TCR sequences were observed very rarely across donors, whereas some public TCRs were present in many individuals. Compared with equally common non-associated chains, HLA-associated TCR beta chains in a later analysis were more clonally expanded and had lower generation probabilities. In a later analysis, the rate of TCR association differed among HLA loci, with DRB1 alleles having the most associated TCRs and HLA-C alleles having the fewest. Specific HLA alleles were associated with over 15,000 TCR beta sequences at a false discovery rate of 0.05 in a later analysis. The earlier analysis of approximately 540 of the donors excluded 15 to 20 rarely observed V segments, including chromosome 9 orphons, because counts were too low. Some IMGT-functional V segments, including TRBV6-2 and TRBV6-3, could not be distinguished by the 87-base-pair reads and were therefore excluded. Because HLA typing was missing for some donors at each locus, association tests included only the typed subset. Linkage disequilibrium might explain the correlated functional status among segregating V segments, but an unknown experimental factor could not be excluded. A later genetic analysis associated a missense DCLRE1C variant with V-gene and J-gene trimming of TCR beta chains, and an independent cohort replicated the association. A further reported finding was that TCR beta sequences accurately predicted the HLA-A and HLA-B alleles for most subjects in the first cohort. The sequencing pipeline was judged likely to have produced a cluster of highly shared sequence variants as a technical artifact. According to the authors, the approach could potentially be generalized to other disease states and immunological phenotypes. In vitro tests confirmed that three of the cytomegalovirus-associated TCR beta chains recognize cytomegalovirus antigens. Cytomegalovirus status was reported to be diagnosed by the classifier with high specificity and sensitivity in both the original and validation cohorts.

The library was produced with the immunoSEQ multiplex PCR assay. For the multiplex PCR, a mixture combining 60 forward primers for TCR Vbeta segments and 13 reverse primers for TCR Jbeta segments was used. Amplification of the CDR3 region of rearranged TCR beta genes was performed with a multiplex PCR assay on genomic DNA. The Illumina HiSeq System was used to sequence the amplified TCR beta libraries as 87-base-pair reads. The original methods were these. In a later analysis, tens of millions of unique TCR beta chains were counted across the 500 to 850 repertoires, and approximately 11 million of these chains were shared by at least two donors. Raw reads were error-corrected and collapsed into unique sequences with a nearest-neighbor algorithm that merged closely related sequences to remove PCR and sequencing errors. V, D and J gene segments were assigned by aligning CDR3 sequences to IMGT reference sequences. For a sequence to be retained, a match of at least six nucleotides was required to both a V gene segment and a J gene segment. Rearrangements were classified as productive when the CDR3 lacked stop codons and remained in frame with V and J, and all other rearrangements were classified as non-productive. CDR3 was defined by IMGT convention, running from the second conserved V-encoded cysteine to the conserved J-encoded phenylalanine. In an earlier analysis of approximately 500 of the donors, sequences lacking an unambiguous match to a single V gene segment were excluded. In an earlier analysis of 450 to 750 of the donors, a V segment was called functional when productive rearrangements were above 56.7%, and segregating when the standard deviation between donors exceeded 5%. A statistical classification framework was developed to diagnose cytomegalovirus status using the catalog of TCR beta chain sequences. In a later analysis, TCR nucleotide sequences were compared against IMGT/GENE-DB human TR gene sequences so that V and J genes could be assigned. In a later analysis, CDR3 sequences and most-parsimonious VDJ recombination scenarios were assigned using the TCRdist pipeline. In a later analysis, each TCR beta chain was defined by its CDR3 amino acid sequence together with its V-gene family, and reads without a unique V-gene family were excluded. A later analysis removed 450 to 600 highly shared, low-generation-probability nucleotide sequences to deal with suspected cross-contamination and a sequencing artifact. For each public chain, a later analysis derived a clonal expansion index from normalized ranks of inferred template counts within each repertoire. Generation probabilities in a later analysis came from a VDJ recombination model fitted to out-of-frame rearrangements, and those results were checked against IGoR. Hypergeometric tests were used in a later analysis to score TCR-TCR, TCR-HLA and TCR-CMV co-occurrence, with a repertoire-size bias correction applied to the TCR pairs. A later analysis estimated false discovery rates by permuting HLA or CMV assignments 20 times. A later analysis grouped co-occurring TCRs with DBSCAN, adding TCRdist sequence similarity when clustering within HLA-allele-positive subsets. Co-occurrence clustering excluded repertoires with fewer than 30,000 or more than 120,000 public chains, plus five with anomalous nucleotide sharing. The clones in this table, taken by TCRdb from immuneACCESS, are in-frame only. Not every clone is retained; where verified, under half of the shortfall comes from an unresolved V gene, and the cause of the rest is unknown. V and J calls and clone size are copied from that table; D and trimming were computed from the DNA. The sample contains 53,000 or so clones, roughly 75% of them found a single time. The top ten clones comprise about 6.8% of the sample.

The clonotype originates from a man aged 25 to 40 in good health and CMV-seropositive. The rearranged segments are TRBV10-1 and TRBJ1-1, with no D gene named confidently. Sequencing input: PBMCs. CDR3 sequence: CASSGFRYTEAFF. The nucleotide sequence is TGCGCCAGCAGTGGGTTCAGGTACACTGAAGCTTTCTTT.